These 6 T cell receptor beta chains share one sample of origin, sequenced in a study of shared clonotypes between healthy human individuals. Using immunoSEQ multiplex PCR, the repertoire was profiled, and TCRdb retains in-frame clones only, with some absent. The sample carries under 600,000 clones, about three quarters recorded once. The specimen was PBMCs. Every receptor here comes from a woman aged 40 to 50 in good health. Some clones in this sample may be carry-over from other donors' samples.

The rearrangement uses TRBV4-1 and TRBJ2-1, with unresolved D. Trimming left V 0 bases short and J 1 base short, with 4 bases between. Germline lookup yields CDR1 MGHRA and CDR2 YSYEKL. This CDR3 comprises 14 residues. In nucleotides, the CDR3 is TGCGCCAGCAGCCAAGACGCTTCCTACAATGAGCAGTTCTTC. Encoded protein: CASSQDASYNEQFF.

The chain has TRBV29-1 and TRBJ1-1; weak D call: TRBD1 (6 bases). Germline lookup yields CDR1 SQVTM and CDR2 ANQGSEA. The V end lost 3 bases, the J end lost 0 bases, and 14 bases lay between the germline ends. There are 15 residues in the CDR3. DNA of the CDR3: TGCAGCGTTGACAGGGGTTGGGGAATGAACACTGAAGCTTTCTTT. The encoded protein is CSVDRGWGMNTEAFF.

The CDR3 loop reads CASSDHGSGDTQYF. The CDR3 DNA reads TGTGCCAGCAGCGATCACGGGAGCGGAGATACGCAGTATTTT. The J gene is TRBJ2-3, the V gene TRBV9, with D possibly TRBD2 on 6 matching bases. Germline CDR1 is SGDLS and CDR2 is YYNGEE. The germline V and J ends were trimmed by 3 bases and 5 bases, with 13 bases remaining between them. This CDR3 has 14 amino acids.

The V call is TRBV9, the J call TRBJ1-6; D is perhaps TRBD1 (6 bases). There are 15 residues in the CDR3. Per germline, CDR1 SGDLS and CDR2 YYNGEE. V was cut by 2 bases and J by 8 bases, with 14 bases left in between. The CDR3 reads CASSVDSGVYSPLHF. CDR3 in DNA: TGTGCCAGCAGCGTGGACAGCGGAGTGTATTCACCCCTCCACTTT.

The chain carries TRBV11-3 and TRBJ2-7; tentative D call: TRBD1 (6 bases). V lost 5 bases, J lost 1 base, and 12 bases lay in between. This CDR3 is built from 14 residues. Germline V gives CDR1 SGHNT, CDR2 YENEEA. The CDR3 is CASSPETGSYEQYF. In DNA form, the CDR3 reads TGTGCCAGCAGCCCGGAGACAGGATCCTACGAGCAGTACTTC. The entire variable domain, with the rest obtained from reference TRBV11-3 and TRBJ2-7, is as follows: EAGVVQSPRYKIIEKKQPVAFWCNPISGHNTLYWYLQNLGQGPELLIRYENEEAVDDSQLPKDRFSAERLKGVDSTLKIQPAELGDSAVYLCASSPETGSYEQYFGPGTRLTVT.

The chain employs TRBV5-1 and TRBJ1-4; D gene ambiguous. V was clipped by 3 bases and J by 5 bases, with 14 bases between them. The CDR3 length is 15 residues. Germline values: CDR1 SGHRS, CDR2 YFSETQ. Written as DNA, the CDR3 is TGCGCCAGCAGCTGGAACATGGGGATCAATGAAAAACTGTTTTTT. This gives the protein CASSWNMGINEKLFF.